The present entry profiles one TCR beta chain with its context. What it recognizes is unknown. This entry comes from a study of CD4+ T cells in melanoma. Profiling relied on immunoSEQ multiplex PCR, and the TCRdb table lists in-frame clones only, not all of them. The sample contains over 14,000 clones, under 80% of which appear only once. The study's findings and limits: CD8+ T cell, macrophage and B cell function reportedly correlated with neoantigen-specific CD4+ T cells.

CDR1 is KGHSH and CDR2 is LQKENI in the germline V gene. V lost 2 bases and J lost 5; bases outside the gene matches: 6. This CDR3 contains 16 residues. Material: cells from a culture (not recorded whether cultured in vitro). The gene calls are TRBV18 and TRBJ2-3; 11 bases are shared with TRBD1. This TCR derives from a human donor with melanoma. CDR3 coding DNA: TGTGCCAGCTCACCATTCCGGGACAGGGGGGGAGATACGCAGTATTTT. Protein: CASSPFRDRGGDTQYF. Supplemented by reference TRBV18 and TRBJ2-3, the full variable domain reads NAGVMQNPRHLVRRRGQEARLRCSPMKGHSHVYWYRQLPEEGLKFMVYLQKENIIDESGMPKERFSAEFPKEGPSILRIQQVVRGDSAAYFCASSPFRDRGGDTQYFGPGTRLTVL.